This TCR beta chain is from a study of blood T cell repertoires in COVID-19. The overall study: The United States, Italy and Spain supplied acute and convalescent COVID-19 samples. From T cells, B-cell-depleted T cells, or PBMCs came the material, which was cDNA or gDNA.

CDR3 length: 16 residues. CDR1 SGHTA and CDR2 FQGNSA come from the germline V gene. The V and J ends lost 5 bases and 9 bases, in that order; junction bases with no gene match: 10. The protocol was immunoSEQ multiplex PCR, while the TCRdb copy is restricted to in-frame clones and leaves out a portion. This table holds approximately 170,000 clones, 80% to 85% found once. Material for sequencing was PBMCs or T cells enriched from blood (not recorded which). The source is a woman aged 50 to 60 who had recovered from COVID-19. The chain has TRBV7-2 and TRBJ2-1, with 13 nucleotides matching TRBD2. The CDR3 sequence: CASSQQGLAGRGEQFF. CDR3 in DNA: TGTGCCAGCAGCCAACAGGGACTAGCGGGACGGGGTGAGCAGTTCTTC.